This T cell receptor (beta chain) was sequenced in a study of radiation and T cells in renal cell carcinoma. The repertoire was sequenced with immunoSEQ multiplex PCR; TCRdb's copy has only in-frame clones and lacks some. Among about 150,000 clones listed, about 88% were seen once. The time point is: baseline pretreatment blood. The treatment is: 15 Gy SBRT to primary tumor, nephrectomy 4 weeks later. This CDR3 has 13 residues. Between the trimmed V and J ends, which lost 4 bases and 2 bases, there was a span of 7 bases. CDR1 SNHLY and CDR2 FYNNEI come from the germline V gene. Notes on the study in general: Top tumor clonotypes rose in blood 2 weeks post-radiation, then contracted.

Comments on this clone: The antigen is unknown.

The chain links TRBV2 to TRBJ2-3, with D unresolved. The source material was blood, sampled from a patient whose treatment included radiotherapy and nephrectomy. This sequence originates from a woman in her 70s with renal cell carcinoma. The CDR3 coding sequence is TGTGCCAGCAGTGGCCAGGACACAGATACGCAGTATTTT. Amino acids: CASSGQDTDTQYF.